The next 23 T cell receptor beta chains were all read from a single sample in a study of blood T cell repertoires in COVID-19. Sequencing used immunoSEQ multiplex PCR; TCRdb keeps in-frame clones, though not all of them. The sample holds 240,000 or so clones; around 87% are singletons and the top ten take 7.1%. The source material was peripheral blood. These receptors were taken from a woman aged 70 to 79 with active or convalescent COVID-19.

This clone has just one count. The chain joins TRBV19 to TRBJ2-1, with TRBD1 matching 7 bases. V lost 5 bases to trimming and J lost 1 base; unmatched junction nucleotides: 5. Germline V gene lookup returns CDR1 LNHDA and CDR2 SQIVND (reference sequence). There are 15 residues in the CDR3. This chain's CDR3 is CASSSGQTSYNEQFF. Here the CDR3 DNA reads TGTGCCAGTAGTTCGGGACAGACATCCTACAATGAGCAGTTCTTC.

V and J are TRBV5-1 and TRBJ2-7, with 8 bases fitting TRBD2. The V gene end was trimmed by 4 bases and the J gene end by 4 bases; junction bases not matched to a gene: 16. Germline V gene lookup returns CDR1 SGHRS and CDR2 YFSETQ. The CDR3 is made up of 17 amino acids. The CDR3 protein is CASSPGTRPSSQYEQYF. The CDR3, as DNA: TGCGCCAGCAGCCCCGGGACTAGACCCTCCTCCCAATACGAGCAGTACTTC.

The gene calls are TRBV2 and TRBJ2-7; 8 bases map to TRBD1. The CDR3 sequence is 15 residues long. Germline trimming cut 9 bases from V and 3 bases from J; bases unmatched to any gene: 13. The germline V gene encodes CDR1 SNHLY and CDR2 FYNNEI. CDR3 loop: CASRGRQGAFYEQYF. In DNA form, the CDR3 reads TGTGCCAGTAGGGGCCGGCAGGGGGCCTTCTACGAGCAGTACTTC. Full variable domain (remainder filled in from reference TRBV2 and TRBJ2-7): EPEVTQTPSHQVTQMGQEVILRCVPISNHLYFYWYRQILGQKVEFLVSFYNNEISEKSEIFDDQFSVERPDGSNFTLKIRSTKLEDSAMYFCASRGRQGAFYEQYFGPGTRLTVT.

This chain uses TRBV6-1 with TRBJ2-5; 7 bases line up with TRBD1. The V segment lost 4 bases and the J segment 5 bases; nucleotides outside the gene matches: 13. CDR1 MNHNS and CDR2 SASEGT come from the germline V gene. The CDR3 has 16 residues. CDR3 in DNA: TGTGCCAGCAGTGTGGGACAGACCTTTTTTCGGGAGACCCAGTACTTC. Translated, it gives CASSVGQTFFRETQYF.

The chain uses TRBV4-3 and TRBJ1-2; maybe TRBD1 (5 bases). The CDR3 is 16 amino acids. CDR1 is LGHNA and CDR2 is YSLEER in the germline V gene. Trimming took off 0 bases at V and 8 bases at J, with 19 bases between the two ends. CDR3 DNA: TGCGCCAGCAGCCAAGAGAATGGGTGGACACCGGAAGGCTACACCTTC. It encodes CASSQENGWTPEGYTF.

CDR3 sequence reads: CASSVAEVGGSPLHF. In nucleotides, the CDR3 is TGTGCCAGCAGCGTAGCTGAAGTCGGGGGTTCACCCCTCCACTTT. This sequence joins TRBV9 and TRBJ1-6; perhaps TRBD1 as D (5 bases). The CDR3 loop spans 15 amino acids. V was clipped by 0 bases and J by 9 bases, with 13 bases between them. CDR1 is SGDLS, CDR2 YYNGEE, per germline.

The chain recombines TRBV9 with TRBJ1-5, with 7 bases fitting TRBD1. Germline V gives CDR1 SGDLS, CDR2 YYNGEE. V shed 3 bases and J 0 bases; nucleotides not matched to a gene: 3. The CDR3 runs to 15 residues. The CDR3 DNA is TGTGCCAGCAGCGCGGGGGACAGTAGCAATCAGCCCCAGCATTTT. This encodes CASSAGDSSNQPQHF.

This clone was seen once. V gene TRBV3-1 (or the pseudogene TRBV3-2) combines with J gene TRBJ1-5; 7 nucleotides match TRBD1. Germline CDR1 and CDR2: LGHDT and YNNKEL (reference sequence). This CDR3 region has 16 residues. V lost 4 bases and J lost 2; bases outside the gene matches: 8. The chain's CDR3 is CASSLGGGTGNQPQHF. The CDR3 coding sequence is TGTGCCAGCAGCCTCGGGGGTGGGACAGGCAATCAGCCCCAGCATTTT.

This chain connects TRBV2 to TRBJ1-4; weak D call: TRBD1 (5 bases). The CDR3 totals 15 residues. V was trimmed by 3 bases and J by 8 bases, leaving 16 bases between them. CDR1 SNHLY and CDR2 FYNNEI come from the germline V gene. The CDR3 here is CASSDRQGEREKLFF. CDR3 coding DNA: TGTGCCAGCAGTGATCGGCAGGGTGAAAGAGAAAAACTGTTTTTT. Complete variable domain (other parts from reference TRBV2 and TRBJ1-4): EPEVTQTPSHQVTQMGQEVILRCVPISNHLYFYWYRQILGQKVEFLVSFYNNEISEKSEIFDDQFSVERPDGSNFTLKIRSTKLEDSAMYFCASSDRQGEREKLFFGSGTQLSVL.

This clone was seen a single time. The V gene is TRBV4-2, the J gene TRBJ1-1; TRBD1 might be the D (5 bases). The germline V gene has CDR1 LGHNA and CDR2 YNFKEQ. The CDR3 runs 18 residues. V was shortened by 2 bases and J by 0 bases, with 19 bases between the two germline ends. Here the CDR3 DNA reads TGTGCCAGCAGCCAACTCCGGGACTACAACCGCTTGAACACTGAAGCTTTCTTT. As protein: CASSQLRDYNRLNTEAFF.

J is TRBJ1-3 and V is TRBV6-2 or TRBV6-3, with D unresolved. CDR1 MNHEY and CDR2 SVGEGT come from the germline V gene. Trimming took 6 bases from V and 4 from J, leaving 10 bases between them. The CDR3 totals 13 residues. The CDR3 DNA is TGTGCCAGCAGCCTGTTTTCGGGAAACACCATATATTTT. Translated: CASSLFSGNTIYF.

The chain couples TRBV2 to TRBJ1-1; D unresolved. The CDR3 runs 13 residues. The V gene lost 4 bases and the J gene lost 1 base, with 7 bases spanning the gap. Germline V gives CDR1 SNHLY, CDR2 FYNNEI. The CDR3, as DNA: TGTGCCAGCAGTGTATACAGGAACACTGAAGCTTTCTTT. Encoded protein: CASSVYRNTEAFF.

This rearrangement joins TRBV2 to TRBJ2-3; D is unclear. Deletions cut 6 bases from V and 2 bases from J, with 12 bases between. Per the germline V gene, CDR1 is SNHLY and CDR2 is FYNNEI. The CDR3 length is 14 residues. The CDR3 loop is CASRTGSSTDTQYF. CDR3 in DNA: TGTGCCAGCAGGACCGGGTCCTCCACAGATACGCAGTATTTT.

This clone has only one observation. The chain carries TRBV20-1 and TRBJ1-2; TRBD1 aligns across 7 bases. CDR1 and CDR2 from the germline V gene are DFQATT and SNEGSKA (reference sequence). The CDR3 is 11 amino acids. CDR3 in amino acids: CRGGGSYGYTF. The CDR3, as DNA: TGCAGAGGGGGCGGTTCCTATGGCTACACCTTC.

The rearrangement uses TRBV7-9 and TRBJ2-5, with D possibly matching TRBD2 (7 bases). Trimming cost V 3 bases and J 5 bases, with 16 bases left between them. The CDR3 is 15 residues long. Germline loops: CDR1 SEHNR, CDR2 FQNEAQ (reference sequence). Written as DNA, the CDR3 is TGTGCCAGCAGCTTTCTCCCACAGGGAGGGGAGACCCAGTACTTC. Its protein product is CASSFLPQGGETQYF.

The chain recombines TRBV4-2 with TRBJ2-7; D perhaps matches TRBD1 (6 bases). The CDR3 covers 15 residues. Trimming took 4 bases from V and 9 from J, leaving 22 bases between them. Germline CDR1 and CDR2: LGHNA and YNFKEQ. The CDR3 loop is CASSPQTTGYFGQYF. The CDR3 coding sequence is TGTGCCAGCAGCCCCCAGACTACAGGGTATTTCGGGCAGTACTTC.

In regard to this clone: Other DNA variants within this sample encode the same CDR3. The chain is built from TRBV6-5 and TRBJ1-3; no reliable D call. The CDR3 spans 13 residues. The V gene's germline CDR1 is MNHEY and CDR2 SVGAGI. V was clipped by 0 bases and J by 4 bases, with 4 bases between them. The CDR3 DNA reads TGTGCCAGCAGTTACTCCTCCGGAAACACCATATATTTT. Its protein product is CASSYSSGNTIYF.

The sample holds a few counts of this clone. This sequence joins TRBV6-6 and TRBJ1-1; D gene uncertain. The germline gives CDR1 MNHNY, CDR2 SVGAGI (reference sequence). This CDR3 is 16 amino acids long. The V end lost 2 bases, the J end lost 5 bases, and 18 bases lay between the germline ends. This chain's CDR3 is CASSYKYGRSGTEAFF. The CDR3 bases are TGTGCCAGCAGTTACAAATATGGACGGTCGGGGACTGAAGCTTTCTTT.

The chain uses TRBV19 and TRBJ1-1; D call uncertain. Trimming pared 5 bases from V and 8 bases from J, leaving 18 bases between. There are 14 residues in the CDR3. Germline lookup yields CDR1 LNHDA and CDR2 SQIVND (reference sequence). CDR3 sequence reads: CASSVRLSKLEAFF. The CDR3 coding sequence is TGTGCCAGTAGTGTCCGACTCTCCAAACTAGAAGCTTTCTTT.

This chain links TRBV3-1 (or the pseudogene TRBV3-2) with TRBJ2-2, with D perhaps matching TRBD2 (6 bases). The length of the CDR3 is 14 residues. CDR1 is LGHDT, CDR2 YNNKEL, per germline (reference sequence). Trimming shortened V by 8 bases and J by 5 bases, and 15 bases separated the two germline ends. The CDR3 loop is CASSRRGGTGELFF. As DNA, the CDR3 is TGTGCCAGCTCCCGTAGGGGAGGAACCGGGGAGCTGTTTTTT.

The CDR3 is CASSLAPGSGYEQYF. The CDR3 DNA reads as TGTGCCAGCAGCCTAGCCCCGGGATCTGGCTACGAGCAGTACTTC. The chain links TRBV7-3 to TRBJ2-7; TRBD2 might be the D (5 bases). Trimming removed 5 bases from V and 3 bases from J, with 17 bases in between. Germline loops: CDR1 SGHTA, CDR2 FQGTGA. The CDR3 loop spans 15 amino acids.

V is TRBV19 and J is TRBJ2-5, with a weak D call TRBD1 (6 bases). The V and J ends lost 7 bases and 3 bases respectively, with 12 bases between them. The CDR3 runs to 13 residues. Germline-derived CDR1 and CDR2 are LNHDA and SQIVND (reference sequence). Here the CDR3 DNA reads TGTGCCAGTAAACCCAGGGGTAAAGAGACCCAGTACTTC. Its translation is CASKPRGKETQYF.

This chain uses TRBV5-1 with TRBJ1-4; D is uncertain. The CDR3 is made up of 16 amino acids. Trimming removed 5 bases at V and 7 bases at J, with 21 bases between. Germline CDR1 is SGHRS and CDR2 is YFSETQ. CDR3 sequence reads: CASSSAGVSNSEKLFF. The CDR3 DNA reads TGCGCCAGCAGTTCTGCCGGGGTCTCCAATTCTGAAAAACTGTTTTTT.